The clone carrying this T cell receptor beta chain occurred a few times. This CDR3 is built from 14 residues. V was clipped by 7 bases and J by 2 bases, with 15 bases between them. CDR1 and CDR2 (germline): SGHRS, YFSETQ. Amplification used 60 Vbeta primers and 13 Jbeta primers. Data came from immunoSEQ multiplex PCR; TCRdb stores just in-frame clones and leaves some out. The table includes some 200,000 clones, roughly 10% detected once. The data were obtained in a study of cytomegalovirus exposure and HLA in healthy donors. Material: PBMCs. The TCR sequence derives from a woman aged 25 to 39 in good health and CMV-seropositive. This chain uses TRBV5-1 with TRBJ1-1; TRBD1 is a possible D gene (6 bases). For the CDR3, the DNA is TGCGCCAGCGGTTCCGGGGGGACAAACACTGAAGCTTTCTTT. Translation: CASGSGGTNTEAFF.